Presented here are 23 T cell receptor beta chains from one specimen sequenced in a study of cytomegalovirus exposure and HLA in healthy donors. It was with 60 Vbeta and 13 Jbeta primers that the PCR ran. Here immunoSEQ multiplex PCR was the method, and the copy in TCRdb shows in-frame clones only, minus some. The sample yields 180,000 or so clones, over 80% seen once. What was sequenced was PBMCs. The receptors derive from a man aged 40-50 years in good health and CMV-seronegative.

The chain has TRBV28 and TRBJ1-2, with 8 bases aligning to TRBD1. With 7 bases clipped from V and 7 bases from J, the junction kept 11 bases outside the gene matches. Per germline, CDR1 MDHEN and CDR2 SYDVKM. This CDR3 is 14 amino acids long. The CDR3 DNA reads as TGTGCCAGCAACGACAGGGGCTTTCAAGGTGGCTACACCTTC. The encoded protein is CASNDRGFQGGYTF.

This sequence joins TRBV7-9 and TRBJ2-5, with 11 bases fitting TRBD2. V dropped 5 bases and J dropped 3; count of bases not matched to a gene: 8. Germline CDR1 and CDR2: SEHNR and FQNEAQ (reference sequence). The length of the CDR3 is 16 residues. Here the CDR3 DNA reads TGTGCCAGCAGCCTGTTAGCGGGAGGGCGGAAAGAGACCCAGTACTTC. It yields the protein CASSLLAGGRKETQYF.

The chain joins TRBV6-5 to TRBJ2-3, with D hard to call. Trimming removed 0 bases from V and 3 bases from J, with 7 bases in between. The CDR3 runs 14 residues. Germline CDR1 and CDR2: MNHEY and SVGAGI. The CDR3: CASSYSLTTDTQYF. CDR3 DNA: TGTGCCAGCAGTTACTCGCTCACAACAGATACGCAGTATTTT.

This chain connects TRBV5-5 to TRBJ2-4, with 7 bases matching TRBD2. The CDR3 length is 15 residues. V gave up 3 bases and J gave up 8 bases; unmatched junction bases: 11. The germline V gene has CDR1 SGHKS and CDR2 YYEKEE (reference sequence). Here the CDR3 reads CASSSTPTGGYIQYF. CDR3 sequence (DNA): TGTGCCAGCAGCTCGACACCGACGGGAGGTTACATTCAGTACTTC.

This clone was seen repeatedly, ten times or more. Other DNA sequences within the sample encode an identical CDR3. The chain links TRBV11-3 to TRBJ2-1, with TRBD1 matching 10 bases. This CDR3 is built from 16 residues. Trimming cost V 4 bases and J 1 base; bases outside gene matches: 4. Germline V lookup: CDR1 SGHNT, CDR2 YENEEA. Here the CDR3 reads CASSSRDRGSYNEQFF. For the CDR3, the DNA is TGTGCCAGCAGCTCCCGGGACAGGGGTTCCTACAATGAGCAGTTCTTC.

This clone was counted between two and nine times. The chain has TRBV30 and TRBJ2-7, with 11 bases that match TRBD1. The CDR3 contains 14 residues. The germline CDR1 and CDR2 sequences are GTSNPN and SVGIG (reference sequence). Trimming cost V 0 bases and J 5 bases; bases outside gene matches: 3. CDR3 DNA sequence: TGTGCCTGGAGTGTAGGGACAGGGGGTGACGAGCAGTACTTC. Translating gives CAWSVGTGGDEQYF.

This sequence joins TRBV7-9 and TRBJ2-1; the D gene is possibly TRBD1 (5 bases). From germline, CDR1 is SEHNR and CDR2 FQNEAQ (reference sequence). The CDR3 loop spans 15 amino acids. Trimming took 7 bases from V and 8 from J, leaving 21 bases between them. The CDR3 here is CASNSNPAGSHEQFF. Written as DNA, the CDR3 is TGTGCCAGCAACAGCAACCCGGCAGGGTCCCATGAGCAGTTCTTC.

This sequence joins TRBV5-4 and TRBJ2-4, with a tentative D call TRBD2 (5 bases). Between the trimmed V and J ends, which lost 3 bases and 0 bases, there was a span of 13 bases. The CDR3 covers 16 residues. Germline assignment: CDR1 SGHNT and CDR2 YYREEE (reference sequence). CDR3 sequence (DNA): TGTGCCAGCAGCTCCCTAGAGGGTTTAGCCAAAAACATTCAGTACTTC. It is translated as CASSSLEGLAKNIQYF.

This chain uses TRBV4-2 with TRBJ2-3; the match to TRBD1 covers 7 bases. Germline trimming cut 0 bases from V and 0 bases from J; bases unmatched to any gene: 6. This CDR3 spans 17 amino acids. CDR1 LGHNA and CDR2 YNFKEQ come from the germline V gene. In DNA, the CDR3 is TGTGCCAGCAGCCAAGACGGGACAGTGGGTAGCACAGATACGCAGTATTTT. Translating it yields CASSQDGTVGSTDTQYF.

The chain uses TRBV5-1 and TRBJ1-2; possibly TRBD1 for D (6 bases). Trimming stripped 0 bases from V and 4 bases from J, with 10 bases between. The CDR3 consists of 14 residues. Germline V gene sequence: CDR1 SGHRS, CDR2 YFSETQ. The DNA of the CDR3 is TGCGCCAGCAGCTTGGGACAGGAGATCTATGGCTACACCTTC. This gives the protein CASSLGQEIYGYTF.

The chain employs TRBV11-3 and TRBJ1-2, with a weak D call TRBD1 (6 bases). The germline V and J ends were trimmed by 5 bases and 3 bases, with 19 bases remaining between them. This CDR3 contains 16 residues. Germline-derived CDR1 and CDR2 are SGHNT and YENEEA. The CDR3 DNA follows: TGTGCCAGCAGCCTATCCCCGCAGGGGAGCCACTATGGCTACACCTTC. Translating gives CASSLSPQGSHYGYTF.

The CDR3 bases are TGTGCCTGGAGTGGGGAGGAAGGTGGGGAAAAACTGTTTTTT. It yields the protein CAWSGEEGGEKLFF. V and J are TRBV30 and TRBJ1-4, with unresolved D. CDR1 is GTSNPN, CDR2 SVGIG, per germline (reference sequence). V was trimmed by 1 base and J by 8 bases, leaving 14 bases between them. This CDR3 is 14 amino acids long. The entire variable domain, with the rest obtained from reference TRBV30 and TRBJ1-4, is as follows: SQTIHQWPATLVQPVGSPLSLECTVEGTSNPNLYWYRQAAGRGLQLLFYSVGIGQISSEVPQNLSASRPQDRQFILSSKKLLLSDSGFYLCAWSGEEGGEKLFFGSGTQLSVL.

This clone occurred a few times. J is TRBJ1-2 and V is TRBV2, with no clear D. The ends were cut back, 6 bases at V and 8 bases at J, with 16 bases in the middle. In germline, CDR1 is SNHLY, CDR2 FYNNEI. The CDR3 has 13 amino acids. The CDR3 loop reads CASRGLSNGGYTF. Written as DNA, the CDR3 is TGTGCCAGCAGAGGACTGTCGAACGGCGGCTACACCTTC.

This chain connects TRBV5-6 to TRBJ1-1; D gene unclear. The germline V gene encodes CDR1 SGHDT and CDR2 YYEEEE. The CDR3 has 12 residues. V lost 3 bases and J 4 bases, leaving 7 bases between the germline ends. CDR3 protein: CASSSGLTEAFF. The CDR3 nucleotides are TGTGCCAGCAGCTCCGGACTCACTGAAGCTTTCTTT. The full variable domain, its missing parts supplied by reference TRBV5-6 and TRBJ1-1, is DAGVTQSPTHLIKTRGQQVTLRCSPKSGHDTVSWYQQALGQGPQFIFQYYEEEERQRGNFPDRFSGHQFPNYSSELNVNALLLGDSALYLCASSSGLTEAFFGQGTRLTVV.

The chain joins TRBV7-6 to TRBJ2-1, with TRBD2 matching over 16 bases. V lost 5 bases, J lost 4 bases, and 5 bases stayed unmatched. The CDR3 consists of 17 residues. Germline V gene data show CDR1 as SGHVS and CDR2 as FNYEAQ. This CDR3 reads CASSPTGLAGGYNEQFF. The CDR3 DNA follows: TGTGCCAGCAGCCCAACGGGACTAGCGGGGGGGTACAATGAGCAGTTCTTC.

V and J are TRBV7-6 and TRBJ1-5; D unclear. V lost 2 bases and J 3 bases, leaving 14 bases between the germline ends. Germline V lookup: CDR1 SGHVS, CDR2 FNYEAQ. The length of the CDR3 is 16 residues. This chain's CDR3 is CASSLYPGSSNQPQHF. The CDR3 DNA reads TGTGCCAGCAGCTTATACCCAGGCAGCTCCAATCAGCCCCAGCATTTT.

V and J are TRBV5-4 and TRBJ2-1; TRBD2 aligns across 14 bases. Germline V gene data show CDR1 as SGHNT and CDR2 as YYREEE (reference sequence). J was trimmed by 1 base and V by 5 bases; bases with no gene match: 14. The CDR3 contains 20 residues. The CDR3 loop is CASRAKPGLAGATSYNEQFF. Written as DNA, the CDR3 is TGTGCCAGCAGAGCCAAACCGGGACTAGCGGGAGCGACGTCCTACAATGAGCAGTTCTTC.

This clone was recorded a few times. This sequence joins TRBV5-6 and TRBJ2-7; 9 bases fit TRBD1. After removal of 0 bases from V and 5 bases from J, the junction contained 3 bases not matched to a gene. The CDR3 runs 14 residues. CDR1 and CDR2 from the germline V gene are SGHDT and YYEEEE. The CDR3 region is CASSLGTGENEQYF. The CDR3 DNA is TGTGCCAGCAGCTTGGGGACAGGGGAAAACGAGCAGTACTTC.

The V gene is TRBV10-3, the J gene TRBJ2-1; D may be TRBD2 (7 bases). Trimming stripped 0 bases from V and 11 bases from J, with 14 bases between. Germline V CDR1 and CDR2: ENHRY, SYGVKD. This CDR3 region has 14 residues. The CDR3 DNA follows: TGTGCCATCAGTGAGTCGGGGGGGGCTGGTAAGCAGTTCTTC. Translating gives CAISESGGAGKQFF.

The rearrangement joins TRBV27 to TRBJ2-6; no definite D call. Germline V gives CDR1 MNHEY, CDR2 SMNVEV (reference sequence). The CDR3 extends over 13 amino acids. V dropped 6 bases and J dropped 2 bases, with 5 bases sitting between them. The CDR3 nucleotides are TGTGCCAGCAGGCCTACTGGGGCCAACGTCCTGACTTTC. Its protein is CASRPTGANVLTF.

The rearrangement links TRBV11-2 to TRBJ2-1, with TRBD2 identical over 7 bases. Germline-derived CDR1 and CDR2 are SGHAT and FQNNGV. Trimming took 5 bases from V and 2 from J; bases not matched to a gene: 12. The CDR3 consists of 17 residues. The CDR3 bases are TGTGCCAGCAGCACCCGGGGAGCGGGGCGGGCCTACAATGAGCAGTTCTTC. It specifies CASSTRGAGRAYNEQFF. Combining the CDR3 with reference TRBV11-2 and TRBJ2-1 gives the whole variable domain EAGVAQSPRYKIIEKRQSVAFWCNPISGHATLYWYQQILGQGPKLLIQFQNNGVVDDSQLPKDRFSAERLKGVDSTLKIQPAKLEDSAVYLCASSTRGAGRAYNEQFFGPGTRLTVL.

This clone was seen a single time. This chain links TRBV9 with TRBJ1-1; 7 positions agree with TRBD1. Germline CDR1 and CDR2: SGDLS and YYNGEE. The V gene end was trimmed by 4 bases and the J gene end by 8 bases; junction bases not matched to a gene: 14. This CDR3 comprises 15 residues. The CDR3 loop reads CASSRRWQGVREAFF. DNA for the CDR3: TGTGCCAGCAGCCGTAGGTGGCAGGGGGTAAGGGAAGCTTTCTTT.

This chain links TRBV7-2 with TRBJ2-5; TRBD1 matches at 7 bases. V was clipped by 4 bases and J by 3 bases; unmatched bases: 5. The CDR3 length is 14 residues. CDR1 is SGHTA and CDR2 is FQGNSA in the germline V gene. The CDR3 nucleotides are TGTGCCAGCAGCTCACCGGGACAGAAAGAGACCCAGTACTTC. Translating gives CASSSPGQKETQYF.